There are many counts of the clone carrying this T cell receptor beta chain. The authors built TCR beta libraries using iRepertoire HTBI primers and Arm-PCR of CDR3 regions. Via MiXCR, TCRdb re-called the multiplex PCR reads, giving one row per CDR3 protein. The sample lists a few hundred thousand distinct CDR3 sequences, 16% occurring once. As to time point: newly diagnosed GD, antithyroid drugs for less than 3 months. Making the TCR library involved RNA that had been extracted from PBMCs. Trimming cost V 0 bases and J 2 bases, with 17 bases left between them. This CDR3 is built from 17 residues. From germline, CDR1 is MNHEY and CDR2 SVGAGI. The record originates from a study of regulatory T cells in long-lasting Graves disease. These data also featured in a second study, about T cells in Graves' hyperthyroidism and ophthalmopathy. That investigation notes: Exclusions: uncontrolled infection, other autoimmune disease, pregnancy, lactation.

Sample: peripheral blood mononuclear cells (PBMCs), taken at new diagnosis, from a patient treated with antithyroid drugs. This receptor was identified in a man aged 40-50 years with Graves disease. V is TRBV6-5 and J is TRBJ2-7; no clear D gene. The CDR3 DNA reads TGTGCCAGCAGTTACTCGCGGATTCCGGGCCCCACCTACGAGCAGTACTTC. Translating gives CASSYSRIPGPTYEQYF.